These T cell receptor beta chains were read from a single sample in a study of blood T cells in healthy people across ages. TCRdb analysed the 5' RACE reads with MiXCR anew, one entry per CDR3 protein. In the table there are around 700,000 distinct CDR3 sequences, about 25% of which are singletons. These data also featured in a second study, about T cells of mothers and their children.

Sequenced input: blood. All receptors derive from a boy younger than 18 in good health. Each CDR3 is given with its conserved first and last residue. A D gene is named only where the DNA matches it firmly. A clone size is listed for some rows: how often the clone was seen (once, few, many), or a class if it is expanded.

j_call: TRBJ2-7; clone_size: few; d_call: .; v_call: TRBV28; cdr3_nt: TGTGCCAGCAGTTTATATTTGGACGAGCAGTACTTC; cdr3_aa: CASSLYLDEQYF
j_call: TRBJ2-1; clone_size: .; d_call: TRBD2; v_call: TRBV28; cdr3_nt: TGTGCCAGCAGTTTTCAAGCGGGAGGCGACTACAATGAGCAGTTCTTC; cdr3_aa: CASSFQAGGDYNEQFF
j_call: TRBJ2-1; clone_size: .; d_call: TRBD1; v_call: TRBV6-2/TRBV6-3; cdr3_nt: TGTGCCAGCAGTTCCTTGGACAGGGCCCCCTACAATGAGCAGTTCTTC; cdr3_aa: CASSSLDRAPYNEQFF
j_call: TRBJ2-7; clone_size: .; d_call: .; v_call: TRBV5-1; cdr3_nt: TGCGCCAGCAGATTTAGACAGGACCTCTACGAGCAGTACTTC; cdr3_aa: CASRFRQDLYEQYF
j_call: TRBJ2-1; clone_size: .; d_call: .; v_call: TRBV27; cdr3_nt: TGTGCCGGCAGTTACCAGAGCTCCTACAATGAGCAGTTCTTC; cdr3_aa: CAGSYQSSYNEQFF
j_call: TRBJ2-6; clone_size: few; d_call: .; v_call: TRBV3-1; cdr3_nt: TGTGCCAGCAGCCGGAAGTTCTCTGGGGCCAACGTCCTGACTTTC; cdr3_aa: CASSRKFSGANVLTF
j_call: TRBJ1-2; clone_size: .; d_call: .; v_call: TRBV20-1; cdr3_nt: TGCAGTGCTAGAGATCTCCGGTATGGCTACACCTTC; cdr3_aa: CSARDLRYGYTF
j_call: TRBJ2-5; clone_size: .; d_call: TRBD2; v_call: TRBV20-1; cdr3_nt: TGCAGTGCTATCTCGACTAGCGGGGAGACCCAGTACTTC; cdr3_aa: CSAISTSGETQYF
j_call: TRBJ1-4; clone_size: .; d_call: TRBD1; v_call: TRBV27; cdr3_nt: TGTGCCAGCAGCCCAGACCGAACCGGGACAGGGCGTGAAAAACTGTGTTTT; cdr3_aa: CASSPDRTGTGREKLCF
j_call: TRBJ1-1; clone_size: .; d_call: .; v_call: TRBV20-1; cdr3_nt: TGCAGTGCTAGAGGGAAAGGTAGTTTTCCTTTCTTT; cdr3_aa: CSARGKGSFPFF
j_call: TRBJ2-2; clone_size: .; d_call: .; v_call: TRBV4-1; cdr3_nt: TGCGCCAGCAGCCAGTTACAAGGCTACACCGGGGAGCTGTTTTTT; cdr3_aa: CASSQLQGYTGELFF
j_call: TRBJ2-5; clone_size: .; d_call: TRBD1; v_call: TRBV29-1; cdr3_nt: TGCAGCGTTGAAAAGATTAAGGGGGCGGCAGAGACCCAGTACTTC; cdr3_aa: CSVEKIKGAAETQYF